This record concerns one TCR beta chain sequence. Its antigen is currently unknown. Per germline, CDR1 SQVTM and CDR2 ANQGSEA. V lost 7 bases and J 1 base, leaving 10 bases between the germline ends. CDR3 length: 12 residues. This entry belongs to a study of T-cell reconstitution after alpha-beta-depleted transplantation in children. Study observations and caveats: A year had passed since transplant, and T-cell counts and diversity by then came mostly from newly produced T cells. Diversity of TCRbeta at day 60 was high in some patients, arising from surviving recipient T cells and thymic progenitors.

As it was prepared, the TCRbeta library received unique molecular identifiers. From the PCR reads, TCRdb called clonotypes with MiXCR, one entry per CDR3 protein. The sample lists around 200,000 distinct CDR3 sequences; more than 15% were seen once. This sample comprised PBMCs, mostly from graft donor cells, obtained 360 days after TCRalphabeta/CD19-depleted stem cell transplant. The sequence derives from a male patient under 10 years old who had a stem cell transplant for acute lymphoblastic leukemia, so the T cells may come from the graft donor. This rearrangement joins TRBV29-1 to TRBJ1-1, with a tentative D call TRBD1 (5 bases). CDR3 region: CSAWGGNTEAFF. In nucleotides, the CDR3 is TGCAGCGCCTGGGGGGGGAACACTGAAGCTTTCTTT.